The 16 T cell receptor beta chains in this list originate from one sample, sequenced in a study of blood T cell repertoires in COVID-19 (dated by TCRdb to about 2020). Library generation was performed with the immunoSEQ multiplex PCR assay. The source is immuneACCESS, and TCRdb retained only in-frame sequences with V and J called. Part of the clones is not carried over; for the studies checked, unresolved V genes explain less than half of this, and the remainder is unexplained. For this sample there are about 190,000 clones; 88% appear just once. The top ten constitute 4.4% of the sample. Input material: peripheral blood. The receptors stem from a human donor in a cohort sampled during active COVID-19.

The rearrangement uses TRBV6-6 and TRBJ2-5; TRBD2 matches at 8 bases. Trimming cost V 6 bases and J 1 base; bases outside gene matches: 4. The CDR3 is 14 residues long. Germline V gives CDR1 MNHNY, CDR2 SVGAGI (reference sequence). The CDR3 loop is CASRATSGQETQYF. In nucleotides, the CDR3 is TGTGCCAGCAGAGCAACTAGCGGCCAAGAGACCCAGTACTTC.

Turning to this clone: Here the CDR3 omits its conserved ending phenylalanine or tryptophan, so a read error is the likely source. The limits of the CDR3 on the DNA are not certain, so only TCRdb's listed CDR3 is given. The J gene is TRBJ1-2, the V gene TRBV12-3 or TRBV12-4. The CDR3 is 11 amino acids long, termini counted. The CDR3 spells CASSSFTGLSV.

The chain is built from TRBV4-1 and TRBJ1-3; no reliable D call. Germline CDR1 is MGHRA and CDR2 is YSYEKL. This CDR3 is built from 16 residues. V shed 2 bases and J shed 0 bases, with 11 bases lying between them. The CDR3 sequence: CASSQSWASSGNTIYF. The CDR3 bases are TGCGCCAGCAGCCAATCGTGGGCTTCCTCTGGAAACACCATATATTTT.

This chain connects TRBV6-2 or TRBV6-3 to TRBJ2-7; D is unresolved. Germline lookup yields CDR1 MNHEY and CDR2 SVGEGT. V was clipped by 5 bases and J by 2 bases, with 13 bases between them. The CDR3 is 14 amino acids. The CDR3 bases are TGTGCCAGCAGTCGACATCAGGCTACCTACGAGCAGTACTTC. This sequence encodes CASSRHQATYEQYF.

The rearrangement joins TRBV19 to TRBJ1-2; 9 positions agree with TRBD1. There are 12 residues in the CDR3. Losses at the gene ends were 4 bases for V and 8 bases for J; bases not matched to a gene: 2. Germline CDR1 reads LNHDA; CDR2 reads SQIVND (reference sequence). The CDR3 loop is CASSTDRGGYTF. For the CDR3, the DNA is TGTGCCAGTAGTACGGACAGGGGCGGCTACACCTTC.

J is TRBJ2-7 and V is TRBV3-1 (or the pseudogene TRBV3-2), with 7 positions matching TRBD1. The V and J ends lost 4 bases and 2 bases, in that order; junction bases with no gene match: 5. This CDR3 comprises 14 residues. Looked up from germline, CDR1 is LGHDT and CDR2 is YNNKEL (reference sequence). In nucleotides, the CDR3 is TGTGCCAGCAGCCGACAGGGCGGAGCCTACGAGCAGTACTTC. The encoded protein is CASSRQGGAYEQYF.

The gene calls are TRBV6-2 or TRBV6-3 and TRBJ2-1, with 8 bases matching TRBD2. In germline, CDR1 is MNHEY, CDR2 SVGEGT. The CDR3 spans 16 residues. The V segment lost 4 bases and the J segment 9 bases; nucleotides outside the gene matches: 14. The CDR3 region is CASSWGPGGLAGEQFF. Here the CDR3 DNA reads TGTGCCAGCAGTTGGGGCCCGGGGGGGCTTGCTGGTGAGCAGTTCTTC.

V is TRBV10-2 and J is TRBJ1-1, with D possibly TRBD1 on 6 matching bases. Germline CDR1 WSHSY, CDR2 SAAADI. CDR3 length: 13 amino acids. Deletions cut 2 bases from V and 8 bases from J, with 12 bases between. The CDR3 sequence is CASSETRTAEAFF. CDR3 DNA sequence: TGCGCCAGCAGTGAGACCAGGACAGCCGAAGCTTTCTTT.

CDR3 sequence reads: CASSQGQIQPQHF. The CDR3, as DNA: TGCGCCAGCAGCCAAGGACAGATCCAGCCCCAGCATTTT. The V and J genes are TRBV4-1 and TRBJ1-5; D is perhaps TRBD1 (5 bases). The germline CDR1 and CDR2 sequences are MGHRA and YSYEKL. Trimming left V 1 base short and J 7 bases short, with 8 bases between. This CDR3 has 13 amino acids.

CDR3 sequence: CASSELQAAAGELFF. The CDR3 DNA reads TGTGCCAGCAGTGAACTCCAGGCCGCTGCAGGGGAGCTGTTTTTT. This chain links TRBV6-1 with TRBJ2-2; the D is unclear. Germline V CDR1 and CDR2: MNHNS, SASEGT. V dropped 2 bases and J dropped 8 bases, with 15 bases sitting between them. The CDR3 runs 15 residues.

The rearrangement joins TRBV29-1 to TRBJ2-1; tentatively, D is TRBD2 (6 bases). This CDR3 comprises 15 residues. The germline CDR1 and CDR2 sequences are SQVTM and ANQGSEA. The V end was cut by 6 bases, the J end by 1 base, with 16 bases between. This CDR3 reads CSVVGGGRSYNEQFF. Here the CDR3 DNA reads TGCAGCGTCGTTGGGGGAGGTAGGTCCTACAATGAGCAGTTCTTC.

The chain combines TRBV5-1 with TRBJ1-2, with 8 bases lining up with TRBD1. The trim removed 0 bases at V and 8 bases at J, leaving 3 bases unmatched. This CDR3 is built from 13 residues. CDR1 SGHRS and CDR2 YFSETQ come from the germline V gene. CDR3 in amino acids: CASSLDRGNGYTF. The CDR3 region has the DNA TGCGCCAGCAGCTTGGACAGGGGGAACGGCTACACCTTC. The variable domain in full, with the rest retrieved from reference TRBV5-1 and TRBJ1-2, is KAGVTQTPRYLIKTRGQQVTLSCSPISGHRSVSWYQQTPGQGLQFLFEYFSETQRNKGNFPGRFSGRQFSNSRSEMNVSTLELGDSALYLCASSLDRGNGYTFGSGTRLTVV.

In this sample, this clone turned up once. The rearrangement links TRBV6-6 to TRBJ2-3, with TRBD2 identical over 8 bases. Looked up from germline, CDR1 is MNHNY and CDR2 is SVGAGI (reference sequence). This CDR3 is built from 15 residues. The V gene end was trimmed by 6 bases and the J gene end by 5 bases; junction bases not matched to a gene: 10. CDR3 bases: TGTGCCAGCAGCCACGGGGGGGTGTTGGGAGATACGCAGTATTTT. Encoded protein: CASSHGGVLGDTQYF.

The chain uses TRBV7-9 and TRBJ1-2, with 9 bases matching TRBD1. V gave up 8 bases and J gave up 0 bases; unmatched junction bases: 7. The CDR3 runs to 15 residues. Germline V lookup: CDR1 SEHNR, CDR2 FQNEAQ (reference sequence). The CDR3 DNA follows: TGTGCCAGCTCACGGGGGGACAGGGCTAACTATGGCTACACCTTC. Protein sequence: CASSRGDRANYGYTF. Full variable domain (missing parts from reference TRBV7-9 and TRBJ1-2): DTGVSQNPRHKITKRGQNVTFRCDPISEHNRLYWYRQTLGQGPEFLTYFQNEAQLEKSRLLSDRFSAERPKGSFSTLEIQRTEQGDSAMYLCASSRGDRANYGYTFGSGTRLTVV.

The V gene is TRBV5-5, the J gene TRBJ2-7, with TRBD1 as a possible D gene (5 bases). The CDR3 runs 14 residues. Trimming took off 2 bases at V and 3 bases at J, with 12 bases between the two ends. CDR1 and CDR2 from the germline V gene are SGHKS and YYEKEE (reference sequence). The CDR3 DNA reads TGTGCCAGCAGCTTAGAAAGACAGAGCTACGAGCAGTACTTC. It codes for CASSLERQSYEQYF.

This chain uses TRBV19 with TRBJ2-5, with TRBD1 as a possible D gene (6 bases). Trimming stripped 3 bases from V and 5 bases from J, with 16 bases between. Looked up from germline, CDR1 is LNHDA and CDR2 is SQIVND (reference sequence). CDR3 length equals 15 residues. DNA for the CDR3: TGTGCCAGTAGTATCCCGGGGCAGGGGACGGAGACCCAGTACTTC. Protein product: CASSIPGQGTETQYF. Variable domain in full (rest from reference TRBV19 and TRBJ2-5): DGGITQSPKYLFRKEGQNVTLSCEQNLNHDAMYWYRQDPGQGLRLIYYSQIVNDFQKGDIAEGYSVSREKKESFPLTVTSAQKNPTAFYLCASSIPGQGTETQYFGPGTRLLVL.